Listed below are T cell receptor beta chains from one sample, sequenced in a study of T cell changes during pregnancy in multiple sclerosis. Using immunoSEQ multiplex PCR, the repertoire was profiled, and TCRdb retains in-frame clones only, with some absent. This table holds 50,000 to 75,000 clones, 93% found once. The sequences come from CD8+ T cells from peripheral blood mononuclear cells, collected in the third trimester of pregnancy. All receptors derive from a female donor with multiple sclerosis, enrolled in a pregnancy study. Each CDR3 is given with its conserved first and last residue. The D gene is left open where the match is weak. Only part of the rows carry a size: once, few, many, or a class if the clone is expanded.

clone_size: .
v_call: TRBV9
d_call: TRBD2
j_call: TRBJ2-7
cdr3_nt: TGTGCCAGCAGCGCCACTAGCGGCGCCGAGCAGTACTTC
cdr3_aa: CASSATSGAEQYF

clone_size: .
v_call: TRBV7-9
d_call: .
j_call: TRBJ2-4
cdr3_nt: TGTGCCAGCAGTCGATATCCGGGAGATCAGTACTTC
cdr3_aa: CASSRYPGDQYF

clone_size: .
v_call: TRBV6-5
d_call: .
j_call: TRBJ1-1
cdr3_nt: TGTGCCAGCAGTTACTTATCGGGAGTGAACACTGAAGCTTTCTTT
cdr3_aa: CASSYLSGVNTEAFF

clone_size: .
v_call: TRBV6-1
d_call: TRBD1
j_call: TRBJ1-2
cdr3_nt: TGTGCCAGCAGTGAAGGAAGTAACAGGGGCTATGGCTACACCTTC
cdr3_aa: CASSEGSNRGYGYTF

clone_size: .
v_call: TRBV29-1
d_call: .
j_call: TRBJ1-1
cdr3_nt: TGCAGCGACACATGGACAGACCACACTGAAGCTTTCTTT
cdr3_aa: CSDTWTDHTEAFF

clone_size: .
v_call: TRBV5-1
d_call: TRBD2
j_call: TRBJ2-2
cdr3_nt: TGCGCCAGCAGCTCCCGGAGGGGAGCGGGAGAGCGCGGGGAGCTGTTTTTT
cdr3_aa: CASSSRRGAGERGELFF

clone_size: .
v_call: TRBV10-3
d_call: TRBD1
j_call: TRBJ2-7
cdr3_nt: TGTGCCATCAGTGGACGACAGGGGGCTGGTGAGCAGTACTTC
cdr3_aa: CAISGRQGAGEQYF

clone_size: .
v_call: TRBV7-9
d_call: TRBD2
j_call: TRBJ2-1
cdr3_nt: TGTGCCAGCAGCCTGAGGGCGGGACTAGCGGTTTATGAGCAGTTCTTC
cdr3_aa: CASSLRAGLAVYEQFF

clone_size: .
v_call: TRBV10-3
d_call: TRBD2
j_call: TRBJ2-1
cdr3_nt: TGTGCCATCAGTGACCCTTTAACCGGGACTAGATACAATGAGCAGTTCTTC
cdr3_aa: CAISDPLTGTRYNEQFF

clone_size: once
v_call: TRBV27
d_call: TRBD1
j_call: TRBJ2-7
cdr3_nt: TGTGCCAGCGGACGGGACAGACAATACTCCTACGAGCAGTACTTC
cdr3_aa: CASGRDRQYSYEQYF

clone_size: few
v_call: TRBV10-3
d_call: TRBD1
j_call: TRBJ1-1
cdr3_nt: TGTGCCATCAGTGAGTTCTACGGGACAGATGAAGGATACCCTGAAGCTTTCTTT
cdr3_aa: CAISEFYGTDEGYPEAFF

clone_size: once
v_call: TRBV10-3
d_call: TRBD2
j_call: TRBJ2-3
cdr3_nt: TGTGCCATGGGACTAGCGGGAGATACGCAGTATTTT
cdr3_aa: CAMGLAGDTQYF

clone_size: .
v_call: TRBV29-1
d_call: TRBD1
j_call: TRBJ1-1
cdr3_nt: TGCAGCGTTGAAGGGGGACAGGGGGCTGAAGCTTTCTTT
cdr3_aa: CSVEGGQGAEAFF

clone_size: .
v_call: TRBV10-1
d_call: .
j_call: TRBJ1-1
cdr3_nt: TGCGCCAGCAGTGAGGGACTTAGGGCTTTCTTT
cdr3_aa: CASSEGLRAFF

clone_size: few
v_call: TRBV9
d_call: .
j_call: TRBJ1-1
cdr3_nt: TGTGCCAGCAGCGTGCCGGGAAACACTGAAGCTTTCTTT
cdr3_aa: CASSVPGNTEAFF

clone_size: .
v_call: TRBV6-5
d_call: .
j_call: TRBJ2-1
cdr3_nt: TGTGCCAGCAGGGCGGACACCTTCAATGAGCAGTTCTTC
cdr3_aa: CASRADTFNEQFF

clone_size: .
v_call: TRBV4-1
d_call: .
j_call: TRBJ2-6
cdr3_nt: TGCGCCAGCAGCCAAGAATGGCGGGCTGGGGCCAACGTCCTGACTTTC
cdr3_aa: CASSQEWRAGANVLTF

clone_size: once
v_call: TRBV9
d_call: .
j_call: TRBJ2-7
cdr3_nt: TGTGCCAGCAGCGGACAGGAAGGCTACGAGCAGTACTTC
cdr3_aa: CASSGQEGYEQYF

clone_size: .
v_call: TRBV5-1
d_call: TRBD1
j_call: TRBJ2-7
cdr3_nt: TGCGCCAGCAGCGACAGGGACGAGCAGTACTTC
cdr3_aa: CASSDRDEQYF

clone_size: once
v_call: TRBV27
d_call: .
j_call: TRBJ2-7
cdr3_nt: TGTGCCAGCAGCCCTCCTAGTACCTACGAGCAGTACTTC
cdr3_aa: CASSPPSTYEQYF

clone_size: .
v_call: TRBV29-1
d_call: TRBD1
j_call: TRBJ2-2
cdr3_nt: TGCAGCGTCCAAGGACAGGGGGCACACACCGGGGAGCTGTTTTTT
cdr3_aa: CSVQGQGAHTGELFF

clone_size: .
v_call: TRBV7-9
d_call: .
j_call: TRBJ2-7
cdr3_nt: TGTGCCAGCAGCTTAGCCCAGGGCCCTTCCGAGCAGTACTTC
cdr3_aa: CASSLAQGPSEQYF

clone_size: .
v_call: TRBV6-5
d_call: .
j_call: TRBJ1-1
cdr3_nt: TGTGCCAGCAGTTACTCCGGCGGAACTGAAGCTTTCTTT
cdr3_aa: CASSYSGGTEAFF

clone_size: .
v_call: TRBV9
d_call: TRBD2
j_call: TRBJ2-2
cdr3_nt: TGTGCCAGCAGCGCGGAGCTAGCGGGAGGTTCCGGGGAGCTGTTTTTT
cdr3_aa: CASSAELAGGSGELFF

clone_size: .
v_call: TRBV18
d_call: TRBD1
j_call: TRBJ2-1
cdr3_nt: TGTGCCAGCTCACCGGTGGGACAGAACAATGAGCAGTTCTTC
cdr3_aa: CASSPVGQNNEQFF

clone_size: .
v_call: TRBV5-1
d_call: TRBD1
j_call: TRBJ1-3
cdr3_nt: TGCGCCAGCAGCGGCGGGACAGGGGGTAAATATTTT
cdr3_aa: CASSGGTGGKYF

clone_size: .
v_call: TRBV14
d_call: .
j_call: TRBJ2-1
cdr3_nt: TGTGCCAGCAGCCTGGGGCTCCTGAATGAGCAGTTCTTC
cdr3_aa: CASSLGLLNEQFF

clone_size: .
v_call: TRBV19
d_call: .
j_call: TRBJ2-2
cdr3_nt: TGTGCCAGTAGTATAGATGGCGCAGGGGACACCGGGGAGCTGTTTTTT
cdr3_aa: CASSIDGAGDTGELFF

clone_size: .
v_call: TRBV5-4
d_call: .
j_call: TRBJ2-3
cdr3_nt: TGTGCCAGCAGCTTAAGACAGTCCACAGATACGCAGTATTTT
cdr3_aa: CASSLRQSTDTQYF

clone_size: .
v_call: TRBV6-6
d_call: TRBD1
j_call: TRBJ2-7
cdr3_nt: TGTGCCAGCAGTCCGGGACAGAACCTCTACGAGCAGTACTTC
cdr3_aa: CASSPGQNLYEQYF

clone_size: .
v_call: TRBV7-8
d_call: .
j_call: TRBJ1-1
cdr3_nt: TGTGCCAGCAGCTTAGCGGCGGGGGGCACTGAAGCTTTCTTT
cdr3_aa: CASSLAAGGTEAFF

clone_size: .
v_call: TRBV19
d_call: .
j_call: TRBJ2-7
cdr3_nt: TGTGCCAGTAGCGATACAGGCCGCTACGAGCAGTACTTC
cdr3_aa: CASSDTGRYEQYF

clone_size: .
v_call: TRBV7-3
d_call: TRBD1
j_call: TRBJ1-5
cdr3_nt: TGTGCCAGCAGCTTAACGACCAAAATTAGACAGACAGGGCATCGCAATCAGCCCCAGCATTTT
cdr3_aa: CASSLTTKIRQTGHRNQPQHF

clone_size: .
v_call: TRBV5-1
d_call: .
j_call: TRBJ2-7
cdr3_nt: TGCGCCAGCAGCTTGGGTGAGTCCTACGAGCAGTACTTC
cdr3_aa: CASSLGESYEQYF

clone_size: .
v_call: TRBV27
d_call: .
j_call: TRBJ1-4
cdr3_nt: TGTGCCAGCAGTTCAGGACTTTACGCTGAAAAACTGTTTTTT
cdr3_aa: CASSSGLYAEKLFF

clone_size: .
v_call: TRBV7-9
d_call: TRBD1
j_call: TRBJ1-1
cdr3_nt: TGTGCCAGCAGCTTTAGACAGGGGCCGGAAGCTTTCTTT
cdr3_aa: CASSFRQGPEAFF

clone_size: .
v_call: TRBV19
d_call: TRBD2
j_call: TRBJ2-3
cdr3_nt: TGTGCCAGTAGTCCGCACGGGGCGGGAGGGCCTGATAGCCCAGATACGCAGTATTTT
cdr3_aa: CASSPHGAGGPDSPDTQYF

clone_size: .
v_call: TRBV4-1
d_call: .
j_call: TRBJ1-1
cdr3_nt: TGCGCCAGCAGCCAAGATTGGGGGGTAAAACGTGAAGCTTTCTTT
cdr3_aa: CASSQDWGVKREAFF

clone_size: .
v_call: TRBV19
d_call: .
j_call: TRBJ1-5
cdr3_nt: TGTGCCAGTAGTATAGGGGCGGGCGGCCAAGGGCCCCAGCATTTT
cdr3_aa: CASSIGAGGQGPQHF

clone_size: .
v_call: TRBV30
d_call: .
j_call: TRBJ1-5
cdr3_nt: TGTGCCTGGAGTGCCTCGGGCAATCAGCCCCAGCATTTT
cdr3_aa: CAWSASGNQPQHF

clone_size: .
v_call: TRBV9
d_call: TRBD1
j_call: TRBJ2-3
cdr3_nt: TGTGCCAGCAGCCCGGGACAGGGGGCGAGGGATACGCAGTATTTT
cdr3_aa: CASSPGQGARDTQYF

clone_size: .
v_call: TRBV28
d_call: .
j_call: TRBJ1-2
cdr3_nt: TGTGCCAGCAGTGAGACAGCGGGGCTCTATGGCTACACCTTC
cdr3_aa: CASSETAGLYGYTF